One T cell receptor (beta chain) is described in this entry. This specimen comes from a study of blood T cell repertoires in COVID-19. Study context: Acute and convalescent COVID-19 specimens originated in the United States, Italy and Spain. In each case, the material was cDNA or gDNA derived from T cells, B-cell-depleted T cells, or PBMCs.

Original analysis: Researchers report that nucleated cell counts were estimated from reference gene primer amplification. Profiling relied on immunoSEQ multiplex PCR, and the TCRdb table lists in-frame clones only, not all of them. V, J and clone size are those of that table, while D and trimming were read from the DNA. The data hold roughly 62,000 clones, with 70% to 90% observed a single time. Germline values: CDR1 SGDLS, CDR2 YYNGEE. The V and J ends lost 4 bases and 1 base, in that order; junction bases with no gene match: 16. This CDR3 comprises 18 residues. The rearrangement uses TRBV9 and TRBJ1-1; 7 nucleotides align to TRBD1. The TCR comes from a human donor with active COVID-19. The donor label of this sample is uncertain. The sequencing sample was made of peripheral blood. CDR3 protein: CASSPRGAPGQSNTEAFF. CDR3 sequence (DNA): TGTGCCAGCAGCCCGAGGGGTGCTCCGGGACAGTCGAACACTGAAGCTTTCTTT. The whole variable domain, remainder taken from reference TRBV9 and TRBJ1-1, is DSGVTQTPKHLITATGQRVTLRCSPRSGDLSVYWYQQSLDQGLQFLIQYYNGEERAKGNILERFSAQQFPDLHSELNLSSLELGDSALYFCASSPRGAPGQSNTEAFFGQGTRLTVV.